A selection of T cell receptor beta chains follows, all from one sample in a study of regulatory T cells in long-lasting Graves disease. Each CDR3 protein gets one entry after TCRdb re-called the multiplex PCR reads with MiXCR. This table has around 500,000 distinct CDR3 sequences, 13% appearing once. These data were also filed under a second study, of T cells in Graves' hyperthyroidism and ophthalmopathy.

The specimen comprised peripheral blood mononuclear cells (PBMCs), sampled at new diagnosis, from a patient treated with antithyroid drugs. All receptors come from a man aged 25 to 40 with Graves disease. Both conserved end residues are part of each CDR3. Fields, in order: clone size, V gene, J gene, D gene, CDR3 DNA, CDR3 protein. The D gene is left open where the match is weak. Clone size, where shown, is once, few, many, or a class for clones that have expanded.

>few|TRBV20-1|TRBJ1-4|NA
TGCAGTGCTAGATGGTACAGGGCGGAAAATGAAAAACTGTTTTTT
CSARWYRAENEKLFF
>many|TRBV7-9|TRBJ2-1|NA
TGTGCCAGCATCCCCGTTAGCGGCTACAATGAGCAGTTCTTC
CASIPVSGYNEQFF
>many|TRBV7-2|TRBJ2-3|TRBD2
TGTGCCAGCAGCGCCCGACTAGCGGAGGAACGCACAGATACGCAGTATTTT
CASSARLAEERTDTQYF
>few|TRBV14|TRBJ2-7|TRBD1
TGTGCCAGCAGCCAAGAAAGTTTCAGGACAGGTTACTACGAGCAGTACTTC
CASSQESFRTGYYEQYF
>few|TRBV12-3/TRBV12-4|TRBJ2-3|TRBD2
TGTGCCAGCTGGGCTAGCGGGGCCAGCACAGATACGCAGTATTTT
CASWASGASTDTQYF
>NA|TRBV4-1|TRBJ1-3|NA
TGCGCCAACAGCCAACCGACGGGTGAGAGAGGAAACACCATATATTTT
CANSQPTGERGNTIYF
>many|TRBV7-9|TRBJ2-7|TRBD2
TGTGCCAGCAGTCGAACGGGCGCTAGCGGGAGGTCTAGCTCCTACGAGCAGTACTTC
CASSRTGASGRSSSYEQYF
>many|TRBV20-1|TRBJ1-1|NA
TGCAGTGCTAGAGTGCAGACCACTGAAGCTTTCTTT
CSARVQTTEAFF
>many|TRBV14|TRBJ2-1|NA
TGTGCCAGCAGCCAAGTAGGCGAGAGTGAGCAGTTCTTC
CASSQVGESEQFF
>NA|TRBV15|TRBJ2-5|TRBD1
TGTGCCACCAGCAGAAGGGACAGGGGGCTGGAAGAGACCCAGTACTTC
CATSRRDRGLEETQYF
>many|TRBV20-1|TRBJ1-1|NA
TGCAGTGCTAGAGTGGGGGGGCAGAACACTGAAGCTTTCTTT
CSARVGGQNTEAFF
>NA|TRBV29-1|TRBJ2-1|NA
TGCAGCGTTGAGAGGGCCAGCGGGCCGAATGAGCAGTTCTTC
CSVERASGPNEQFF
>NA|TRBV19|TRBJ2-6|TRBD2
TGTGCCAGTAGTGAGCGGGGGAACTCTGGGGCCAACGTCCTGACTTTC
CASSERGNSGANVLTF
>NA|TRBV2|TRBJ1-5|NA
TGTGCCAGCAGTGTCGGGACACTTGAGCAGCCCCAGCATTTT
CASSVGTLEQPQHF
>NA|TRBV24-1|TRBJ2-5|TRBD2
TGTGCCACCAGTGATTCCGGACTAGCGGGACAGAACCAGTACTTC
CATSDSGLAGQNQYF
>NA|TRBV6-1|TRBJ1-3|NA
TGTGCCAGCAGTGAAGGGCAGAACCTCTCTGGAAACACCATATATTTT
CASSEGQNLSGNTIYF
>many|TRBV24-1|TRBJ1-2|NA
TGTGCCACCAGTGATAATGGACGGAGCTATGGCTACACCTTC
CATSDNGRSYGYTF
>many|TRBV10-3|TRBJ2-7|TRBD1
TGTGCCATCAATGTCAGGACAGGGGTCCACGAGCAGTACTTC
CAINVRTGVHEQYF
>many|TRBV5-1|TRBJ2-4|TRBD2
TGCGCCAGCAGCTTGGATGGTAGCGGGAGTTCAGCCAAAAACATTCAGTACTTC
CASSLDGSGSSAKNIQYF
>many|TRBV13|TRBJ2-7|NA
TGTGCCAGCAGCTTATGGAGACAGGTCTACGAGCAGTACTTC
CASSLWRQVYEQYF
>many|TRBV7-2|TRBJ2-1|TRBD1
TGTGCCAGCAGCGAACCACAGGGGTGGAATGAGCAGTTCTTC
CASSEPQGWNEQFF
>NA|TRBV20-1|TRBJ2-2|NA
TGCAGTGCCAACCCCTACGACAGATCCACCGGGGAGCTGTTTTTT
CSANPYDRSTGELFF
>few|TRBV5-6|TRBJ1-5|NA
TGTGCCAGCAGCCCTACCGATCAGCCCCAGCATTTT
CASSPTDQPQHF
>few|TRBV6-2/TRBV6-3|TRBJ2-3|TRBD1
TGTGCCAGCAGTCCGGACAGGCCAGATACGCAGTATTTT
CASSPDRPDTQYF
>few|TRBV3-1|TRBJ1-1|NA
TGTGCCAGCAGCTACGGGGTGGGTGAAGCTTTCTTT
CASSYGVGEAFF
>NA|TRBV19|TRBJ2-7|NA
TGTGCCAGTAGTACCCGGTTGGTTGGGGAGCAGTACTTC
CASSTRLVGEQYF
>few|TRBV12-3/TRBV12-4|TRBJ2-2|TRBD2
TGTGCCAGCAGTTTATATTTCCTAGCGGCGAACACCGGGGAGCTGTTTTTT
CASSLYFLAANTGELFF
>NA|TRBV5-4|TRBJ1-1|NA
TGTGCCAGCAGCTACTCCGGGACGCCGGGGGTAGCTTTCTTT
CASSYSGTPGVAFF
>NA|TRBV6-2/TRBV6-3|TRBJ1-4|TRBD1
TGTGCCAGCAGTTTGGGACAGACTGCAACTAATGAAAAACTGTTTTTT
CASSLGQTATNEKLFF
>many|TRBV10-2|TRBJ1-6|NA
TGCGCCAGCAGGGTCGGCGGCTATTCACCCCTCCACTTT
CASRVGGYSPLHF
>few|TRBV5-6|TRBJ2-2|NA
TGTGCCAGCAGCTTAGGGGTTAGCGGCGCGGCGAACACTGGGGAGCTGTTTTTT
CASSLGVSGAANTGELFF
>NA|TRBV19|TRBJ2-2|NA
TGTGCCAGCCGTTACGGGGCCAGGCCCGGGGAGCTATTTTTT
CASRYGARPGELFF
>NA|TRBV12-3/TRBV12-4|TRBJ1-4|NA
TGTGCCAGCAGTACAGGGTTTAGTGAGAAACTGTTTTTT
CASSTGFSEKLFF
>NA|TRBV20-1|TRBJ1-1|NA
TGCAGTGCTAGCGGGGGGGCAGGGTGGTCTGAAGCTTTCTTT
CSASGGAGWSEAFF
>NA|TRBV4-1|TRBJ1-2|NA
TGCGCCAGCACCCGAACGGACAGCCCTTTCAACTATGGCTACACCTTC
CASTRTDSPFNYGYTF
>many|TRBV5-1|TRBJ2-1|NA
TGCGCCAGCAGCCCAGACCTACGGACCTCCTACAATGAGCAGTTCTTC
CASSPDLRTSYNEQFF
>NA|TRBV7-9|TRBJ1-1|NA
TGTGCCAGCAGCTTGGGGATGGGGATGAACACTGAAGCTTTCTTT
CASSLGMGMNTEAFF
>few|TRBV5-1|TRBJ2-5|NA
TGCGCCAGCAGCTCTACTCATGGGGTACAAGAGACCCAGTACTTC
CASSSTHGVQETQYF
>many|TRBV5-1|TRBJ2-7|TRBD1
TGCGCCAGCAGCCCATCCAGGGGGCCCTACGAGCAGTACTTC
CASSPSRGPYEQYF
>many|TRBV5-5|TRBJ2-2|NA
TGTGCCAGCAGCTTGCAGTCGGCAGGGGTTGACGGGGAGCTGTTTTTT
CASSLQSAGVDGELFF
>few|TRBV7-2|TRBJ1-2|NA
TGTGCCAGCAGCTCCATGGTCGATGGCTACACCTTC
CASSSMVDGYTF
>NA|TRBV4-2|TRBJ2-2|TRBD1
TGTGCCAGCAGCCAAGAGTCCGGGACAGGGGGCACCGGGGAGCTGTTTTTT
CASSQESGTGGTGELFF
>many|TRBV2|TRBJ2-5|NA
TGTGCCAGCAGGCCTACCTCGCAAGAGACCCAGTACTTC
CASRPTSQETQYF